A single sample is the source of the 15 T cell receptor beta chains below, sequenced in a study of CD8 T cells in Susac syndrome. Random hexamers were used to reverse transcribe an amount of about 0.45 to 1 ug RNA. TCRdb fed the immunoSEQ multiplex PCR reads into MiXCR, producing one record per CDR3 protein. The data hold about 120,000 distinct CDR3 sequences, with roughly 94% observed a single time. What was sequenced was CD4+ T cells from PBMCs. The receptors were sampled from a human donor with multiple sclerosis.

This clonotype turned up a few times. The V call is TRBV5-1, the J call TRBJ2-6; D gene ambiguous. Germline-derived CDR1 and CDR2 are SGHRS and YFSETQ. This CDR3 comprises 15 residues. Deletions cut 1 base from V and 1 base from J, with 6 bases between. The DNA for the CDR3 is TGCGCCAGCAGCTTGATAAGTTCTGGGGCCAACGTCCTGACTTTC. This codes for CASSLISSGANVLTF. Filled out from reference TRBV5-1 and TRBJ2-6, the complete variable domain reads KAGVTQTPRYLIKTRGQQVTLSCSPISGHRSVSWYQQTPGQGLQFLFEYFSETQRNKGNFPGRFSGRQFSNSRSEMNVSTLELGDSALYLCASSLISSGANVLTFGAGSRLTVL.

This chain uses TRBV27 with TRBJ2-7, with a weak D call TRBD1 (6 bases). Looked up from germline, CDR1 is MNHEY and CDR2 is SMNVEV (reference sequence). V lost 5 bases to trimming and J lost 2 bases, with 22 bases between them. The CDR3 consists of 17 residues. In DNA, the CDR3 is TGTGCCAGCAGTCTTTCTATTTTGACCGGACAGCCCTACGAGCAGTACTTC. Translated: CASSLSILTGQPYEQYF.

This chain uses TRBV30 with TRBJ1-2, with 7 bases identical to TRBD1. V lost 4 bases to trimming and J lost 4 bases; unmatched junction nucleotides: 6. The CDR3 runs 13 residues. From germline, CDR1 is GTSNPN and CDR2 SVGIG (reference sequence). CDR3 in DNA: TGTGCCTGGAAGGACAGGAGGGCCTATGGCTACACCTTC. Its protein product is CAWKDRRAYGYTF. Full variable domain (remainder filled in from reference TRBV30 and TRBJ1-2): SQTIHQWPATLVQPVGSPLSLECTVEGTSNPNLYWYRQAAGRGLQLLFYSVGIGQISSEVPQNLSASRPQDRQFILSSKKLLLSDSGFYLCAWKDRRAYGYTFGSGTRLTVV.

V is TRBV4-3 and J is TRBJ2-3; unclear D gene. This CDR3 region has 15 residues. CDR1 is LGHNA, CDR2 YSLEER, per germline. Trimming pared 4 bases from V and 0 bases from J, leaving 11 bases between. The CDR3 spells CASSREASSTDTQYF. For the CDR3, the DNA is TGCGCCAGCAGCCGAGAGGCGTCTAGCACAGATACGCAGTATTTT.

V usage is TRBV27 and J usage is TRBJ1-2; 7 bases agree with TRBD1. Looked up from germline, CDR1 is MNHEY and CDR2 is SMNVEV (reference sequence). The CDR3 has 15 amino acids. J gave up 7 bases and V 3 bases, and 11 bases lay outside the gene matches. In DNA, the CDR3 is TGTGCCAGCAGTTTGCGGACAGGCCTAAGCGTTGGCTACACCTTC. It codes for CASSLRTGLSVGYTF.

The gene calls are TRBV6-5 and TRBJ1-3; 7 bases align to TRBD1. The ends lost 8 bases at V and 2 bases at J; junction bases unmatched: 9. Germline CDR1 reads MNHEY; CDR2 reads SVGAGI. The CDR3 is made up of 15 amino acids. CDR3 sequence (DNA): TGTGCCAGCGGTGACTCCGGGACAGCTGGAAACACCATATATTTT. Amino acid sequence: CASGDSGTAGNTIYF.

The J gene is TRBJ2-2, the V gene TRBV7-2; TRBD1 agrees at 7 bases. This CDR3 spans 14 amino acids. Trimming removed 4 bases from V and 3 bases from J; junction bases left unmatched: 2. Germline loops: CDR1 SGHTA, CDR2 FQGNSA. CDR3 bases: TGTGCCAGCAGCTGGGACAGCTACACCGGGGAGCTGTTTTTT. Protein sequence: CASSWDSYTGELFF. Together with reference TRBV7-2 and TRBJ2-2, the CDR3 gives the full variable domain: GAGVSQSPSNKVTEKGKDVELRCDPISGHTALYWYRQSLGQGLEFLIYFQGNSAPDKSGLPSDRFSAERTGGSVSTLTIQRTQQEDSAVYLCASSWDSYTGELFFGEGSRLTVL.

The chain joins TRBV12-3 or TRBV12-4 to TRBJ2-1; the D is unclear. The germline V and J ends were trimmed by 3 bases and 6 bases, with 9 bases remaining between them. CDR3 length: 13 amino acids. The CDR3 DNA sequence: TGTGCCAGCAGTTTCCCCTGGGGCAATGAGCAGTTCTTC. Protein sequence: CASSFPWGNEQFF.

The chain has TRBV9 and TRBJ2-6; D is unresolved. This CDR3 is 15 amino acids long. CDR1 SGDLS and CDR2 YYNGEE come from the germline V gene. Deletions cut 0 bases from V and 3 bases from J, with 7 bases between. The CDR3 spells CASSVGTLGANVLTF. The CDR3 coding sequence is TGTGCCAGCAGCGTAGGGACCCTTGGGGCCAACGTCCTGACTTTC.

The chain is built from TRBV7-2 and TRBJ2-3; 9 bases line up with TRBD2. Germline CDR1 SGHTA, CDR2 FQGNSA. CDR3 length: 14 residues. The V and J ends lost 7 bases and 6 bases, in that order; junction bases with no gene match: 8. Here the CDR3 DNA reads TGTGCCAGCACCCGGGGACTAGCTACCGATACGCAGTATTTT. Translating gives CASTRGLATDTQYF.

The rearrangement joins TRBV10-3 to TRBJ2-3, with D possibly being TRBD2 (5 bases). V was pared by 4 bases and J by 5 bases, with 10 bases between. The CDR3 has 13 residues. CDR1 is ENHRY and CDR2 is SYGVKD in the germline V gene. The CDR3 bases are TGTGCCATCAGTGGTAACAGCGGAGATACGCAGTATTTT. Translated: CAISGNSGDTQYF.

V is TRBV30 and J is TRBJ1-2; D might be TRBD1 (5 bases). The CDR3 has 15 residues. Germline values: CDR1 GTSNPN, CDR2 SVGIG (reference sequence). The germline V and J ends were trimmed by 2 bases and 2 bases, with 15 bases remaining between them. CDR3 protein: CAWSPNLPGNYGYTF. CDR3 DNA: TGTGCCTGGAGTCCTAACCTGCCAGGGAACTATGGCTACACCTTC.

The V call is TRBV30, the J call TRBJ1-1; TRBD1 might be the D (6 bases). The V end was cut by 0 bases, the J end by 4 bases, with 9 bases between. This CDR3 is built from 13 residues. Germline CDR1 reads GTSNPN; CDR2 reads SVGIG (reference sequence). The CDR3: CAWSVKGGTEAFF. The CDR3 DNA reads TGTGCCTGGAGTGTCAAGGGGGGCACTGAAGCTTTCTTT. The entire variable domain, with the rest obtained from reference TRBV30 and TRBJ1-1, is as follows: SQTIHQWPATLVQPVGSPLSLECTVEGTSNPNLYWYRQAAGRGLQLLFYSVGIGQISSEVPQNLSASRPQDRQFILSSKKLLLSDSGFYLCAWSVKGGTEAFFGQGTRLTVV.

The V call is TRBV30, the J call TRBJ2-5; 11 bases match TRBD2. Per germline, CDR1 GTSNPN and CDR2 SVGIG (reference sequence). The CDR3 is made up of 16 amino acids. V lost 2 bases and J lost 4; bases outside the gene matches: 9. The CDR3 DNA reads as TGTGCCTGGAGTTCCTCCTTAGCGGGGGGGGGAGAGACCCAGTACTTC. Translation gives CAWSSSLAGGGETQYF.

The chain uses TRBV5-6 and TRBJ2-3; D not resolved. Trimming took off 6 bases at V and 7 bases at J, with 9 bases between the two ends. Per the germline V gene, CDR1 is SGHDT and CDR2 is YYEEEE. CDR3 length equals 11 residues. This CDR3 reads CASTAHNTQYF. CDR3 DNA sequence: TGTGCCAGCACCGCGCATAATACGCAGTATTTT.